The rows below give T cell receptor beta chains drawn from one sample of a study of T cells after yellow fever vaccination. One entry per CDR3 protein results from TCRdb running MiXCR on the 5' RACE reads. The top ten hold 35% to 40% of the sample, which has about 63,000 distinct CDR3 sequences, about 7.8% seen once. Sequencing was performed on CD8+ T cells sorted from PBMCs, taken 15 days after the yellow fever booster vaccination. All receptors derive from a man aged 25 to 45 who received the YFV17D yellow fever vaccine. CDR3s include the opening cysteine and the closing phenylalanine or tryptophan. The D gene is left open where the match is weak.

d_call,j_call,v_call,cdr3_aa
TRBD1,TRBJ2-3,TRBV24-1,CATSDWAGTGGGDTQYF
TRBD1,TRBJ2-5,TRBV29-1,CSVSGQGETQYF
TRBD2,TRBJ2-5,TRBV6-5,CASSYGSGTSGETQYF
.,TRBJ2-7,TRBV20-1,CSARDTTSAYEQYF
TRBD2,TRBJ2-7,TRBV15,CATSSVGRSSYEQYF
.,TRBJ2-2,TRBV7-9,CASKSGNTGELFF
TRBD1,TRBJ1-5,TRBV7-2,CASSRTGGQPQHF
.,TRBJ2-3,TRBV5-1,CASSLGGAADTQYF
.,TRBJ2-7,TRBV7-2,CASSLHPTIEQYF
.,TRBJ1-1,TRBV20-1,CSASWEGMNTEAFF
.,TRBJ2-2,TRBV5-6,CASSLLTGELFF
.,TRBJ2-3,TRBV27,CASTQRSSTDTQYF
.,TRBJ2-3,TRBV5-1,CASSPEVSAQGDTQYF
TRBD2,TRBJ2-3,TRBV28,CASFSLAGSTDTQYF
.,TRBJ2-2,TRBV30,CAYWVLTNTGELFF
TRBD2,TRBJ2-1,TRBV19,CASSITSGSSYNEQFF
.,TRBJ2-7,TRBV27,CASSFGGTGEQYF
TRBD2,TRBJ2-1,TRBV12-3/TRBV12-4,CASSLLAGYSLSNNEQFF
.,TRBJ2-2,TRBV12-1,CASSHILGGMRHTGELFF
.,TRBJ1-2,TRBV29-1,CSVDPGALGYTF
.,TRBJ2-1,TRBV11-2,CASSLEAGERNEQFF
TRBD1,TRBJ2-1,TRBV20-1,CSVEPRDRVYNEQFF
.,TRBJ2-7,TRBV7-2,CASSLGPDSYEQYF
TRBD2,TRBJ2-4,TRBV20-1,CSASMTSGNGFIQYF
.,TRBJ2-7,TRBV12-3/TRBV12-4,CASWGAPSYEQYF
.,TRBJ2-2,TRBV12-3/TRBV12-4,CAWGVGTGELFF
TRBD1,TRBJ2-1,TRBV4-1,CASSFTPGGTGGDEQFF
.,TRBJ2-1,TRBV24-1,CATSDLLEQFF
.,TRBJ2-1,TRBV7-9,CASSLGSEPLYEQFF
.,TRBJ1-5,TRBV6-6,CASIQYSNQPQHF
TRBD1,TRBJ2-7,TRBV5-5,CASSYRTGYYEQYF
TRBD2,TRBJ2-7,TRBV7-2,CASSLSSGIYEQYF
.,TRBJ1-2,TRBV12-5,CASGLWGARGYTF
.,TRBJ2-7,TRBV28,CASAPALGGLGEQYF
.,TRBJ2-5,TRBV18,CASSPTRAETQYF
TRBD2,TRBJ2-1,TRBV9,CASSAGLAGRNEQFF
.,TRBJ2-2,TRBV23-1,CASIFFTGHTGELFF
.,TRBJ2-3,TRBV18,CASSPVGPPREDTQYF
.,TRBJ2-7,TRBV19,CASSIVRTYEQYF
.,TRBJ2-5,TRBV7-8,CASSLAGLESNQETQYF
.,TRBJ2-1,TRBV6-4,CASSDTGLEQFF
.,TRBJ1-2,TRBV27,CASSLLGQTGGYTF
.,TRBJ1-1,TRBV5-1,CASQDGWGNTEAFF
.,TRBJ2-3,TRBV6-2/TRBV6-3,CASSSVQGVYTQYF
.,TRBJ2-3,TRBV11-2,CASSYFRDSTDTQYF
.,TRBJ2-3,TRBV5-1,CASSFASRWEVEDTQYF
.,TRBJ2-1,TRBV24-1,CATSSGNEQFF